The 24 T cell receptor beta chains given below trace back to one sample, sequenced in a study of OX40 agonist ivuxolimab in advanced cancers. Clones were sequenced by immunoSEQ multiplex PCR, and TCRdb holds only the in-frame ones, with some missing. This sample carries 13,000 to 15,000 clones, 75% to 85% of them seen once, and the ten largest clones take 36%. Sequenced here: CD4+ or CD8+ T cells sorted from blood, sampled in a trial of the OX40 agonist ivuxolimab. Source of these receptors: an adult with an advanced solid tumor such as melanoma, head and neck, liver or kidney cancer.

The chain has TRBV10-1 and TRBJ1-5; D is perhaps TRBD1 (5 bases). This CDR3 comprises 12 residues. Trimming cost V 4 bases and J 8 bases, with 9 bases left between them. The germline V gene encodes CDR1 WNHNN and CDR2 SYGVQD (reference sequence). The CDR3 bases are TGCGCCAGCAGTGTGGACACCGAGCCCCAGCATTTT. As protein: CASSVDTEPQHF.

By sample fraction, this clone is medium-sized (0.01 to 0.1%). The chain recombines TRBV5-6 with TRBJ2-5, with D possibly matching TRBD1 (5 bases). Trimming removed 0 bases from V and 8 bases from J, with 17 bases in between. This CDR3 has 15 amino acids. Germline CDR1 reads SGHDT; CDR2 reads YYEEEE. Here the CDR3 reads CASSLDRPHRETQYF. For the CDR3, the DNA is TGTGCCAGCAGCTTGGACAGGCCCCACCGCGAAACCCAGTACTTC.

CDR3 coding DNA: TGTGCCAGCAGTTACTCGACCAACTACGAGCAGTACTTC. It is translated as CASSYSTNYEQYF. J is TRBJ2-7 and V is TRBV6-5, with D hard to call. V dropped 0 bases and J dropped 3 bases, with 6 bases sitting between them. Looked up from germline, CDR1 is MNHEY and CDR2 is SVGAGI. CDR3 length: 13 amino acids.

V is TRBV6-5 and J is TRBJ1-1; TRBD1 is a possible D gene (5 bases). The germline V and J ends were trimmed by 6 bases and 3 bases, with 11 bases remaining between them. Germline CDR1 MNHEY, CDR2 SVGAGI. The CDR3 consists of 13 residues. The CDR3 loop reads CASRGSGYTEAFF. Here the CDR3 DNA reads TGTGCCAGCAGGGGTTCAGGGTACACTGAAGCTTTCTTT.

This clone ranks as medium-sized. Other DNA variants within this sample encode the same CDR3. The chain joins TRBV9 to TRBJ1-2; no reliable D call. V shed 0 bases and J shed 1 base, with 7 bases lying between them. The CDR3 totals 14 residues. CDR1 and CDR2 (germline): SGDLS, YYNGEE. This CDR3 is CASSVENSNYGYTF. DNA of the CDR3: TGTGCCAGCAGCGTAGAAAACAGTAACTATGGCTACACCTTC.

This clone was recorded once. The V call is TRBV29-1, the J call TRBJ2-7; D could derive from TRBD1 or TRBD2 (5 bases each). There are 12 residues in the CDR3. Trimming removed 4 bases from V and 2 bases from J, with 9 bases in between. Germline CDR1 SQVTM, CDR2 ANQGSEA. This CDR3 reads CSVGDRPYEQYF. CDR3 coding DNA: TGCAGCGTTGGGGACCGCCCCTACGAGCAGTACTTC.

The rearrangement joins TRBV7-9 to TRBJ2-7, with D perhaps TRBD1 (5 bases). V was pared by 3 bases and J by 3 bases, with 15 bases between. CDR1 and CDR2 (germline): SEHNR, FQNEAQ (reference sequence). The CDR3 has 15 residues. Written as DNA, the CDR3 is TGTGCCAGCAGCTTCCCCGGCAGGGCTTTCTACGAGCAGTACTTC. The encoded protein is CASSFPGRAFYEQYF.

The chain carries TRBV5-6 and TRBJ1-5; D is unclear. From germline, CDR1 is SGHDT and CDR2 YYEEEE. Trimming pared 2 bases from V and 0 bases from J, leaving 9 bases between. The CDR3 contains 15 residues. The CDR3 sequence is CASSFTDGSNQPQHF. The CDR3 nucleotides read TGTGCCAGCAGCTTTACCGACGGTAGCAATCAGCCCCAGCATTTT.

CDR3 coding DNA: TGTGCCAGCAGCTTAGTGGGACTAGCGGGGGTAACGACAGATACGCAGTATTTT. Its protein product is CASSLVGLAGVTTDTQYF. The V call is TRBV7-9, the J call TRBJ2-3, with TRBD2 matching over 14 bases. Trimming took 1 base from V and 3 from J; bases not matched to a gene: 6. The CDR3 is 18 residues long. In germline, CDR1 is SEHNR, CDR2 FQNEAQ (reference sequence). The full variable domain, completed using reference TRBV7-9 and TRBJ2-3, is DTGVSQNPRHKITKRGQNVTFRCDPISEHNRLYWYRQTLGQGPEFLTYFQNEAQLEKSRLLSDRFSAERPKGSFSTLEIQRTEQGDSAMYLCASSLVGLAGVTTDTQYFGPGTRLTVL.

This sequence joins TRBV28 and TRBJ1-4; weak D call: TRBD1 (6 bases). Germline-derived CDR1 and CDR2 are MDHEN and SYDVKM. The CDR3 has 18 residues. V dropped 2 bases and J dropped 7 bases, with 23 bases sitting between them. In DNA, the CDR3 is TGTGCCAGCAGTTTACGGTCGAGTCTGGGGGCGGACCGTGAAAAACTGTTTTTT. It translates to CASSLRSSLGADREKLFF.

This chain uses TRBV4-3 with TRBJ1-5; TRBD1 might be the D (6 bases). CDR1 is LGHNA, CDR2 YSLEER, per germline. V lost 1 base and J 2 bases, leaving 6 bases between the germline ends. There are 14 residues in the CDR3. The CDR3 spells CASSQGTGNQPQHF. DNA of the CDR3: TGCGCCAGCAGCCAAGGGACAGGCAATCAGCCCCAGCATTTT.

The CDR3 sequence: CASSLEGGKNIQYF. In nucleotides, the CDR3 is TGTGCCAGCAGTCTGGAAGGGGGCAAAAACATTCAGTACTTC. The V call is TRBV5-6, the J call TRBJ2-4; tentative D call: TRBD1 (6 bases). Germline CDR1 is SGHDT and CDR2 is YYEEEE. The CDR3 loop spans 14 amino acids. The V gene lost 5 bases and the J gene lost 3 bases, with 12 bases spanning the gap.

The rearrangement uses TRBV15 and TRBJ2-7; D unresolved. Germline CDR1 LNHNV, CDR2 YYDKDF (reference sequence). CDR3 length equals 14 residues. V was shortened by 8 bases and J by 2 bases, with 16 bases between the two germline ends. This chain's CDR3 is CATALQTYTYEQYF. CDR3 bases: TGTGCCACCGCGTTACAGACGTATACCTACGAGCAGTACTTC. The full variable domain, with the rest looked up from reference TRBV15 and TRBJ2-7, is DAMVIQNPRYQVTQFGKPVTLSCSQTLNHNVMYWYQQKSSQAPKLLFHYYDKDFNNEADTPDNFQSRRPNTSFCFLDIRSPGLGDTAMYLCATALQTYTYEQYFGPGTRLTVT.

The rearrangement uses TRBV13 and TRBJ1-2; no reliable D call. The CDR3 has 13 residues. With 0 bases removed from V and 2 bases from J, the gap between germline ends came to 4 bases. Germline CDR1 is PRHDT and CDR2 is FYEKMQ (reference sequence). In DNA, the CDR3 is TGTGCCAGCAGCTTAGGGGCGAACTATGGCTACACCTTC. This encodes CASSLGANYGYTF.

V gene TRBV6-5 combines with J gene TRBJ2-1; tentative D call: TRBD2 (5 bases). The germline CDR1 and CDR2 sequences are MNHEY and SVGAGI. This CDR3 spans 14 amino acids. The V gene lost 2 bases and the J gene lost 6 bases, with 11 bases spanning the gap. The chain's CDR3 is CASSYLGGGNEQFF. In DNA, the CDR3 is TGTGCCAGCAGTTACCTGGGCGGAGGCAATGAGCAGTTCTTC.

The chain is built from TRBV21-1 and TRBJ1-5; the D call TRBD1 from the table was never checked on the DNA. TRBV21-1 is a pseudogene segment. The length of the CDR3 is 14 residues. The CDR3 protein is CASPQSGGHQPQHF. In nucleotides, the CDR3 is TGTGCCAGCCCCCAGTCAGGGGGCCATCAGCCCCAGCATTTT.

This clone has just a few counts. The chain employs TRBV5-6 and TRBJ1-2; TRBD1 matches at 8 bases. The CDR3 runs to 13 residues. After removal of 4 bases from V and 5 bases from J, the junction contained 4 bases not matched to a gene. In germline, CDR1 is SGHDT, CDR2 YYEEEE. CDR3 amino acids: CASSQGQVYGYTF. CDR3 bases: TGTGCCAGCAGCCAGGGACAGGTGTATGGCTACACCTTC.

V and J are TRBV27 and TRBJ2-7, with no clear D. The ends were cut back, 3 bases at V and 5 bases at J, with 5 bases in the middle. This CDR3 has 11 amino acids. Germline assignment: CDR1 MNHEY and CDR2 SMNVEV (reference sequence). CDR3 DNA sequence: TGTGCCAGCAGTTTTGGCCACGAGCAGTACTTC. This codes for CASSFGHEQYF.

This chain uses TRBV13 with TRBJ1-2; no clear D gene. Germline CDR1 is PRHDT and CDR2 is FYEKMQ (reference sequence). The CDR3 is made up of 16 amino acids. V gave up 2 bases and J gave up 2 bases, with 15 bases separating them. CDR3: CASSLLLPILNYGYTF. CDR3 nucleotide sequence: TGTGCCAGCAGCTTACTCCTCCCAATCTTAAACTATGGCTACACCTTC.

The chain joins TRBV10-2 to TRBJ1-5; no clear D. In germline, CDR1 is WSHSY, CDR2 SAAADI. The CDR3 spans 14 residues. V was clipped by 3 bases and J by 3 bases, with 9 bases between them. CDR3 nucleotide sequence: TGCGCCAGCAGTGACGGGCAGCACAATCAGCCCCAGCATTTT. Its protein is CASSDGQHNQPQHF.

The J gene is TRBJ2-5, the V gene TRBV28, with TRBD2 as a possible D gene (6 bases). The CDR3 spans 14 residues. Trimming cost V 8 bases and J 1 base, with 14 bases left between them. The V gene's germline CDR1 is MDHEN and CDR2 SYDVKM. CDR3 amino acids: CASHRRAPQETQYF. CDR3 nucleotides: TGTGCCAGCCACCGGAGGGCCCCCCAAGAGACCCAGTACTTC.

CDR3 nucleotides: TGTGCCAGCAGTTTCCTCGGGACAGCCATAGAGACCCAGTACTTC. This encodes CASSFLGTAIETQYF. J is TRBJ2-5 and V is TRBV6-5; 7 positions agree with TRBD1. The CDR3 has 15 residues. Germline V gene sequence: CDR1 MNHEY, CDR2 SVGAGI. V was pared by 4 bases and J by 4 bases, with 9 bases of the junction left unmatched.

This chain joins TRBV5-1 and TRBJ2-3; D tentatively reads TRBD1 or TRBD2 (6 bases each). Per germline, CDR1 SGHRS and CDR2 YFSETQ. The CDR3 is 15 amino acids. V was trimmed by 4 bases and J by 0 bases, leaving 12 bases between them. The CDR3 DNA reads as TGCGCCAGCAGCCCCCCGGGGGCCAGCACAGATACGCAGTATTTT. It yields the protein CASSPPGASTDTQYF.

This sequence joins TRBV6-5 and TRBJ2-5; no firm D call. The CDR3 contains 11 residues. Germline V lookup: CDR1 MNHEY, CDR2 SVGAGI. V lost 8 bases and J lost 5, with 9 bases in between. CDR3 residues: CASSTSETQYF. The CDR3 DNA is TGTGCCAGCTCCACTTCGGAGACCCAGTACTTC.